This T cell receptor beta chain was captured by sequencing in a study of T cells expressing NK-cell markers. Study-level background: Obtained from sorted CD3+CD56+NKG2C+, CD3+CD56+NKG2C- and CD3+CD56-NKG2C+ T cells were the TCR beta repertoires. There were seven HCMV-seropositive donors and one seronegative donor among the eight sequenced.

TCRdb reworked the 5' RACE reads into one entry per CDR3 protein, no DNA. Its table records roughly 450,000 distinct CDR3 sequences. Study-wide points: Each of over 5 donors carried dominant NKG2C+ clonotypes accounting for roughly 1.0-7.5% of CD8+ T cells.

As regards this clonotype: The antigen is not known.

Germline V CDR1 and CDR2: SGHVS, FQNEAQ. This CDR3 has 15 amino acids. The TCR was taken from a woman aged 50 to 60 in good health. The chain couples TRBV7-8 to TRBJ1-5. The material sequenced was blood T cells: a sorted CD56 or NKG2C T cell subset, CD4+ or CD8+ T cells, or bulk PBMC T cells (not recorded which). The CDR3: CASSLARTDNRPQHF.